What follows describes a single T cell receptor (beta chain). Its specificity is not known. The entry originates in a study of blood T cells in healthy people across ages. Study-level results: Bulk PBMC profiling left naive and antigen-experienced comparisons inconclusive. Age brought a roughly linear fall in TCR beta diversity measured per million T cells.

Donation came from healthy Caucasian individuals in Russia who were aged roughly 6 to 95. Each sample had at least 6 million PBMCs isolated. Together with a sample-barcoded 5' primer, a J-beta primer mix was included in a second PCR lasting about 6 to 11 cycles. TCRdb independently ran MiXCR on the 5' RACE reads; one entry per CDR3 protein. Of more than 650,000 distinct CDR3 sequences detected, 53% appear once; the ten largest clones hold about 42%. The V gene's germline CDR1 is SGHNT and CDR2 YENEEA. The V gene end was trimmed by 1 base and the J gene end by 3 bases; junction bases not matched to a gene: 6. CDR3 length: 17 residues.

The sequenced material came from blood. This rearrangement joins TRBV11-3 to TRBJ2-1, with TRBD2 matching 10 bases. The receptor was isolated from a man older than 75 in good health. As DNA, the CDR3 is TGTGCCAGCAGCTTAGCCGGAGCGGGAGGGGTCTACAATGAGCAGTTCTTC. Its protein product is CASSLAGAGGVYNEQFF.